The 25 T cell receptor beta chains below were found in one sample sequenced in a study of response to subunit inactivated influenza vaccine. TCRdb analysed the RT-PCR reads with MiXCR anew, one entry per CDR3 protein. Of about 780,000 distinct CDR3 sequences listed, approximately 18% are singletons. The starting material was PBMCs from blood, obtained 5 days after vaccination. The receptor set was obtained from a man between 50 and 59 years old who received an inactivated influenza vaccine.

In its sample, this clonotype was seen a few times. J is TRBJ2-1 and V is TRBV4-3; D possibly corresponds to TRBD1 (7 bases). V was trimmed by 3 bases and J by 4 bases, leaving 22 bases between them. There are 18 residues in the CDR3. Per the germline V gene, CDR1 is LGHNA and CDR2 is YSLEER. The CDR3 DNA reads TGCGCCAGCAGCCAGACGACAGGGCCGGGTCGGGGGTACAATGAGCAGTTCTTC. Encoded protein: CASSQTTGPGRGYNEQFF.

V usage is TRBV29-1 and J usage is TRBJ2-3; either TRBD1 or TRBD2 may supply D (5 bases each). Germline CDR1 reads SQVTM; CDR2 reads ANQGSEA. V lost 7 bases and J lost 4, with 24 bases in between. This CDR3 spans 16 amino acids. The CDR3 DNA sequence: TGCAGCGGGACGACCAGGCGGGTTGGGGGAGCAGATACGCAGTATTTT. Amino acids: CSGTTRRVGGADTQYF.

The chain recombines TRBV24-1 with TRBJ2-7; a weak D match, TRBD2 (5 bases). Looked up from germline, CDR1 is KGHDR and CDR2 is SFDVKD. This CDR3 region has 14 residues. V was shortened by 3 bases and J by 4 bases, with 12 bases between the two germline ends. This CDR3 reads CATSDVGKPYEQYF. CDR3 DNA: TGTGCCACCAGTGATGTCGGGAAGCCTTACGAGCAGTACTTC.

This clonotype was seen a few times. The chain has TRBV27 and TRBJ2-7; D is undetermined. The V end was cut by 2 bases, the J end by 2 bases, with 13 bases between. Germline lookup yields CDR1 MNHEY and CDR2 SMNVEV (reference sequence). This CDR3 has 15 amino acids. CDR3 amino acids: CASSLRPPGPYEQYF. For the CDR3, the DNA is TGTGCCAGCAGTTTACGGCCCCCTGGCCCCTACGAGCAGTACTTC.

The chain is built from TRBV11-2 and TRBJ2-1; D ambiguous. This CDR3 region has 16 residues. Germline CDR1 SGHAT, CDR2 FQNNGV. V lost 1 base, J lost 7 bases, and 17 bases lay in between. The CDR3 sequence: CASSLVAAHKGNEQFF. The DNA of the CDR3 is TGTGCCAGCAGCTTAGTAGCCGCCCATAAGGGAAATGAGCAGTTCTTC.

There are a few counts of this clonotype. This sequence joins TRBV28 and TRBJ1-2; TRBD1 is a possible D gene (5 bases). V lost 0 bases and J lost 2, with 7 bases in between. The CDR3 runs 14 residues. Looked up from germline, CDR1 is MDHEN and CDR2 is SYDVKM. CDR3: CASSLWDNNYGYTF. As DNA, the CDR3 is TGTGCCAGCAGTTTATGGGACAACAACTATGGCTACACCTTC.

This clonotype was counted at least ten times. The CDR3 bases are TGTGCCAGCAGGGGACAGGGGGCTTTCAATGAGCAGTTCTTC. Translating it yields CASRGQGAFNEQFF. This chain connects TRBV7-9 to TRBJ2-1; 12 positions agree with TRBD1. The CDR3 is made up of 14 amino acids. The germline CDR1 and CDR2 sequences are SEHNR and FQNEAQ (reference sequence). The V segment lost 6 bases and the J segment 6 bases; nucleotides outside the gene matches: 3.

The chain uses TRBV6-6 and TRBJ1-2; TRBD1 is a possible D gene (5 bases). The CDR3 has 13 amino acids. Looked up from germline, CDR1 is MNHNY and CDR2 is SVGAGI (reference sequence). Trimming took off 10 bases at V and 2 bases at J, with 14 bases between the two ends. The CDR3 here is CATERKGNYGYTF. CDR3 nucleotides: TGTGCCACCGAAAGGAAGGGGAACTATGGCTACACCTTC.

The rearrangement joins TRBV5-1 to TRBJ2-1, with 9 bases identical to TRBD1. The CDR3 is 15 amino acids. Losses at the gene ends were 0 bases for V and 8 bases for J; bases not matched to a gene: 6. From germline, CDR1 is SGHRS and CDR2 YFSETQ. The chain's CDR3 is CASSLGEDRGHEQFF. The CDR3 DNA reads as TGCGCCAGCAGCTTGGGCGAGGACAGGGGTCATGAGCAGTTCTTC.

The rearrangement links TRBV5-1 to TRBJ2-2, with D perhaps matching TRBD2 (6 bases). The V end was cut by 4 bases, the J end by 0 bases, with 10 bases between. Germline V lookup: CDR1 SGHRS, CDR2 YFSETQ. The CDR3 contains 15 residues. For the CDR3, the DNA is TGCGCCAGCAGCCCGCGGGGATCGAACACCGGGGAGCTGTTTTTT. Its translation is CASSPRGSNTGELFF.

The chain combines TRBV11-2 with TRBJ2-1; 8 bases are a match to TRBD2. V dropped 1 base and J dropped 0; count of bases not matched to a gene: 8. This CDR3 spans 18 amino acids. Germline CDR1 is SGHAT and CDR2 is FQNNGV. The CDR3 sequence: CASSLVSVAGFSYNEQFF. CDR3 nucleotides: TGTGCCAGCAGCTTAGTATCGGTAGCGGGATTCTCCTACAATGAGCAGTTCTTC.

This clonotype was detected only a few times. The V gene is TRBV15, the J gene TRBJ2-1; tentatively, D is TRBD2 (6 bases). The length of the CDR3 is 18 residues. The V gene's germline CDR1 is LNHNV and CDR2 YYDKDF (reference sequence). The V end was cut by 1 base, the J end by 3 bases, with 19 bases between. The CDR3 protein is CATSRAPSRLAFYNEQFF. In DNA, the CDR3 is TGTGCCACCAGCAGAGCCCCGAGTAGGCTAGCGTTCTACAATGAGCAGTTCTTC.

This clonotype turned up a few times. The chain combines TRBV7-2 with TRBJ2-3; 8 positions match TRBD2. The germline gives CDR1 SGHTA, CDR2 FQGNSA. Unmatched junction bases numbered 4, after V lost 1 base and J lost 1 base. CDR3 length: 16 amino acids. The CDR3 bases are TGTGCCAGCAGCTTAGGCGGGACTAGGGGCACAGATACGCAGTATTTT. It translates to CASSLGGTRGTDTQYF.

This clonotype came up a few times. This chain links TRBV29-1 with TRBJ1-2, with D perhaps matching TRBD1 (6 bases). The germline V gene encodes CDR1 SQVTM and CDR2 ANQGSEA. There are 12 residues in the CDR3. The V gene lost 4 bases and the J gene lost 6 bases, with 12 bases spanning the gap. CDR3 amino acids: CSVGGPSDGYTF. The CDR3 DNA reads TGCAGCGTTGGGGGGCCATCGGATGGCTACACCTTC. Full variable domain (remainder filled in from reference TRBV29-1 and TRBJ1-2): SAVISQKPSRDICQRGTSLTIQCQVDSQVTMMFWYRQQPGQSLTLIATANQGSEATYESGFVIDKFPISRPNLTFSTLTVSNMSPEDSSIYLCSVGGPSDGYTFGSGTRLTVV.

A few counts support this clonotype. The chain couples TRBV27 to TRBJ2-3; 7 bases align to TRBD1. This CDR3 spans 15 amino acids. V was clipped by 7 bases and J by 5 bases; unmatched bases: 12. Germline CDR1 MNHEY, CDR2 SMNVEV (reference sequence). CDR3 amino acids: CASKIETGIEDTQYF. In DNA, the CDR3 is TGTGCCAGCAAGATCGAGACAGGGATTGAAGATACGCAGTATTTT.

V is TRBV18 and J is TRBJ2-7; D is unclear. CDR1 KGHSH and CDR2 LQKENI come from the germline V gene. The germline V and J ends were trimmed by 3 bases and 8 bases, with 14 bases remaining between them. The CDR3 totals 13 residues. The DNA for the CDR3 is TGTGCCAGCTCACCGGCTGGAAAGCCAAAGCAGTACTTC. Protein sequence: CASSPAGKPKQYF.

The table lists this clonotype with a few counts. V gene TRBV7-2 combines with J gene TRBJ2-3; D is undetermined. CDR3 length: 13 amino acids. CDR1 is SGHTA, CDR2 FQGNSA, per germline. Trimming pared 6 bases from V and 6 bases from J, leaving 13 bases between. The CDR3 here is CASRAPPSDTQYF. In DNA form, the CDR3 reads TGTGCCAGCAGAGCCCCCCCCTCCGATACGCAGTATTTT. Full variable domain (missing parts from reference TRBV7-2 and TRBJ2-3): GAGVSQSPSNKVTEKGKDVELRCDPISGHTALYWYRQSLGQGLEFLIYFQGNSAPDKSGLPSDRFSAERTGGSVSTLTIQRTQQEDSAVYLCASRAPPSDTQYFGPGTRLTVL.

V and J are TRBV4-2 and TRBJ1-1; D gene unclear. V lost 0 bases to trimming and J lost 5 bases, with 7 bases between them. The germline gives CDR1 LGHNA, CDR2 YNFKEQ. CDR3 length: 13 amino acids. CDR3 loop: CASSQDAETEAFF. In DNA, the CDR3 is TGTGCCAGCAGCCAAGATGCAGAGACTGAAGCTTTCTTT.

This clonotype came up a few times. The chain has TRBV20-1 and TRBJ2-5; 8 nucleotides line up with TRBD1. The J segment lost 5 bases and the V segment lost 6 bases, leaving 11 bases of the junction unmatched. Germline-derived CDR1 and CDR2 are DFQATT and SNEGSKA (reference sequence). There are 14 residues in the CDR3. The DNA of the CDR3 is TGCAGTGCCAGAAGGACAGGGACTGAGGAGACCCAGTACTTC. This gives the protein CSARRTGTEETQYF.

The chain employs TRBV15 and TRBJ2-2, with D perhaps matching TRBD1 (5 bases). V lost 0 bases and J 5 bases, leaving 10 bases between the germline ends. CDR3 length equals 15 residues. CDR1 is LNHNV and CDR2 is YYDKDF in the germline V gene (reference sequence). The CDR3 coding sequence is TGTGCCACCAGCAGAGAAGTGACAGTGACCGGGGAGCTGTTTTTT. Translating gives CATSREVTVTGELFF.

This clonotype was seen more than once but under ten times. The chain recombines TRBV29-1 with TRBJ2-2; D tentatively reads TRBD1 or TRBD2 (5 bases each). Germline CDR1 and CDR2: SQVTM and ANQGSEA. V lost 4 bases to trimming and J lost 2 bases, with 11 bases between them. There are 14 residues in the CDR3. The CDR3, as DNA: TGCAGCGTTGCCGGGACCGTCAACACCGGGGAGCTGTTTTTT. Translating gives CSVAGTVNTGELFF.

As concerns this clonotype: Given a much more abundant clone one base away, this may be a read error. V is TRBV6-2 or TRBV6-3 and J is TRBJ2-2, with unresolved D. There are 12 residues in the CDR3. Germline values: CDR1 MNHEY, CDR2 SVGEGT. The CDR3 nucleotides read TGTGCCATCAGTTATTTCGACGGGGAGCTGTTTTTT. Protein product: CAISYFDGELFF.

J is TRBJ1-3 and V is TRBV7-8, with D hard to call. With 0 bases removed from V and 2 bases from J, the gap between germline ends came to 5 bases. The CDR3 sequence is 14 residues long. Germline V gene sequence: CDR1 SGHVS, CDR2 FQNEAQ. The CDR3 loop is CASSLAWAGNTIYF. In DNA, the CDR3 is TGTGCCAGCAGCTTAGCATGGGCTGGAAACACCATATATTTT. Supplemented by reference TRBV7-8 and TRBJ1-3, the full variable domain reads GAGVSQSPRYKVAKRGQDVALRCDPISGHVSLFWYQQALGQGPEFLTYFQNEAQLDKSGLPSDRFFAERPEGSVSTLKIQRTQQEDSAVYLCASSLAWAGNTIYFGEGSWLTVV.

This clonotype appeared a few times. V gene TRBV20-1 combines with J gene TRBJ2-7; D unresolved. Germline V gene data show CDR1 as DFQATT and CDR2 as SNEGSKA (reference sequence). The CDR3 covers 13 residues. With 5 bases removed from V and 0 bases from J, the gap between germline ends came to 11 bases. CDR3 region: CSAEGRNSYEQYF. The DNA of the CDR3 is TGCAGTGCTGAAGGAAGAAACTCCTACGAGCAGTACTTC.

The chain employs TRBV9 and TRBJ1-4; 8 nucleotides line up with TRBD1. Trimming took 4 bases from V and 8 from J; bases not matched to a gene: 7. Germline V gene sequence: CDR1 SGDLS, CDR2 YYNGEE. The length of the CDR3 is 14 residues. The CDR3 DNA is TGTGCCAGCAGCCCGGGACAGGCCGGGGAAAAACTGTTTTTT. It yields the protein CASSPGQAGEKLFF. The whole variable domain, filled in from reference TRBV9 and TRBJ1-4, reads DSGVTQTPKHLITATGQRVTLRCSPRSGDLSVYWYQQSLDQGLQFLIQYYNGEERAKGNILERFSAQQFPDLHSELNLSSLELGDSALYFCASSPGQAGEKLFFGSGTQLSVL.